The TCR beta chain described here comes from a study of T cell therapy after organ transplantation. Broader study findings: Nonresponders had marked pretherapy clonal expansions and little post-therapy change. Concurrent antirejection and antiviral drugs remain unassessed confounders.

Sequencing used immunoSEQ multiplex PCR; TCRdb keeps in-frame clones, though not all of them. The sample yields 45,000 to 50,000 clones, over 90% seen once. As for this clone: Its cognate antigen is unknown.

With 5 bases clipped from V and 4 bases from J, the junction kept 5 bases outside the gene matches. The CDR3 consists of 15 residues. The V gene's germline CDR1 is MNHNY and CDR2 SVGAGI (reference sequence). These transplant recipients had drug-resistant or recurrent cytomegalovirus infection. The rearrangement links TRBV6-6 to TRBJ2-1; 10 positions match TRBD2. This TCR came from a human patient who had received a solid organ transplant and had CMV disease. The sample here was CD8+ T cells from blood, taken before autologous CMV-specific T cell therapy. The DNA for the CDR3 is TGTGCCAGCAGTATTCTAGCGGGGGATTACAATGAGCAGTTCTTC. This sequence encodes CASSILAGDYNEQFF.